This TCR beta chain stems from a study of pediatric ulcerative colitis (dated by TCRdb to 2018 to 2020). A note on the overall study: Of the ulcerative colitis patients, roughly seven had pancolitis and two had left-sided colitis, and histology in every patient was consistent with ulcerative colitis. From nine newly diagnosed, treatment-naive pediatric ulcerative colitis patients and a handful of non-IBD control children, paired blood and rectal samples were collected. By Pediatric Ulcerative Colitis Activity Index, mild disease was classified in a couple of patients, moderate disease in four and acute severe colitis in three.

As regards this clone: Its specific antigen is unknown. No base quality values were provided; no much bigger clone lies one nucleotide off.

During colonoscopy, one to two pinch biopsies were obtained from the rectum for research. Ulcerative colitis patients had received no immunosuppressive medication before the diagnostic colonoscopy. Before DNA was isolated, the rectal biopsies underwent proteinase K digestion. The Wizard kit (Promega) was used to extract genomic DNA from the blood and intestinal samples. Using the immunoSEQ TRB Survey service, rearranged CDR3 beta regions were amplified from genomic DNA with multiplex V and J primers. To keep sequencing depth the same across samples, survey-level depth of up to 500,000 reads per sample was applied. Libraries were purified, pooled and sequenced on Illumina technology. From the authors' description of their analysis: Productive clonality, sample overlap, pairwise scatters, CDR3 beta length, V/D/J gene usage and productiveness were assessed with immunoSEQ online tools. Calculated diversity was defined as the number of unique rearrangements divided by total templates, multiplied by 100, and Shannon and Simpson indices were computed as well. For principal component analysis, Z-score normalized data were analyzed with the R prcomp function and the ggbiplot package. Morisita's index was used to measure clonal overlap between blood and rectum within each subject. TCRdb took this table from immuneACCESS and kept in-frame rearrangements with V and J called. Such tables lack part of the clones; where checked against another copy, unresolved V genes explain under half of the gap, and the rest is unexplained. That table gives V, J and clone size, and the DNA gave D and trimming. This sample gives 45,000 to 55,000 clones in total; over 70% of them show up just once. 3.5% to 4.5% of the sample rests with the top ten.

CDR1 SGHTA and CDR2 FQGTGA are derived from the germline V gene. Inclusive of the bounding cysteine and phenylalanine, the CDR3 is 15 residues long. The sequence is cut down to CDR3 DNA, 45 bases in frame from base 1. V gives up 5 bases and J gives up 0 bases, and the segment between their germline ends measures 13 bases. Beyond this particular receptor, the publication reports: Repertoires were derived from total lymphocyte DNA, so rare subsets such as regulatory T cells may have patterns not reflected. A couple of rectal CDR3 clonotypes turned up in every ulcerative colitis patient but in none of the controls. Features of the rectal repertoire distinguished controls, mild-moderate colitis patients and acute severe colitis patients, and in acute severe colitis rectal diversity was lower because of clonal expansions. T cells from blood may have been included in the rectal pinch biopsies, particularly in patients with overt colitis. A couple of patients' blood samples yielded substantially fewer templates for technical reasons and were excluded from blood-rectal overlap analysis. The healthy control group was small, consisting of only a handful of individuals. Compared with controls, ulcerative colitis patients showed significantly higher autologous blood-rectal clonal overlap, a finding that suggests increased T cell trafficking to inflamed tissue.

This receptor was taken from a girl aged 5-17 years with moderate ulcerative colitis. The rearranged chain carries TRBV7-3 and TRBJ1-1; no D gene can be assigned with confidence. Specimen: gut tissue. CDR3 loop: CASSPGGRMNTEAFF. The base sequence is TGTGCCAGCAGCCCTGGAGGCAGAATGAACACTGAAGCTTTCTTT.